A selection of T cell receptor beta chains follows, all from one sample in a study of technical replicates of blood from several donors. Some clones are missing from TCRdb's copy, which holds only in-frame ones; the method was immunoSEQ multiplex PCR. The sample carries around 100,000 clones, approximately 95% recorded once. What was sequenced was T cells isolated from PBMCs. The receptors shown here come from a human donor in good health. Each CDR3 is given with its conserved first and last residue. Each record gives: clone size, J gene, V gene, D gene, CDR3 protein, CDR3 DNA. A D gene is named only where the DNA matches it firmly. A clone size is listed for some rows: how often the clone was seen (once, few, many), or a class if it is expanded.

size: .; J: TRBJ1-5; V: TRBV28; D: .; CDR3: CASSLTSGNQPQHF; DNA: TGTGCCAGCAGTTTAACTTCGGGTAATCAGCCCCAGCATTTT
size: .; J: TRBJ2-7; V: TRBV5-6; D: .; CDR3: CASSSGMSSYEQYF; DNA: TGTGCCAGCAGCTCAGGTATGAGCTCCTACGAGCAGTACTTC
size: .; J: TRBJ1-4; V: TRBV5-5; D: TRBD1; CDR3: CASSLAMGQGKLFF; DNA: TGTGCCAGCAGCTTGGCGATGGGACAGGGGAAACTGTTTTTT
size: .; J: TRBJ2-1; V: TRBV5-1; D: TRBD1; CDR3: CASSLQGAYNEQFF; DNA: TGCGCCAGCAGCTTACAGGGGGCCTACAATGAGCAGTTCTTC
size: .; J: TRBJ1-2; V: TRBV7-3; D: .; CDR3: CASSLFPGTTNYGYTF; DNA: TGTGCCAGCAGCTTATTTCCTGGGACAACCAACTATGGCTACACCTTC
size: .; J: TRBJ1-1; V: TRBV5-6; D: TRBD1; CDR3: CASSLGQGGMNTEAFF; DNA: TGTGCCAGCAGCCTGGGACAGGGGGGAATGAACACTGAAGCTTTCTTT
size: .; J: TRBJ1-3; V: TRBV30; D: TRBD1; CDR3: CAWSANRGFSGNTIYF; DNA: TGTGCCTGGAGTGCCAACAGGGGATTTTCTGGAAACACCATATATTTT
size: once; J: TRBJ2-7; V: TRBV27; D: .; CDR3: CASTNLQMNSYEQYF; DNA: TGTGCCAGCACTAACCTCCAAATGAACTCCTACGAGCAGTACTTC
size: .; J: TRBJ2-5; V: TRBV10-3; D: TRBD1; CDR3: CAIKPGQHIETQYF; DNA: TGTGCCATCAAACCGGGACAGCACATAGAGACCCAGTACTTC
size: .; J: TRBJ1-3; V: TRBV11-2; D: .; CDR3: CASSLDSGGGDYSGNTIYF; DNA: TGTGCCAGCAGCTTAGATTCGGGGGGCGGGGATTACTCTGGAAACACCATATATTTT
size: .; J: TRBJ1-2; V: TRBV28; D: .; CDR3: CAIGGANDYGYTF; DNA: TGTGCCATCGGCGGGGCCAATGACTATGGCTACACCTTC
size: .; J: TRBJ2-7; V: TRBV7-3; D: .; CDR3: CASSLGPDHEQYF; DNA: TGTGCCAGCAGCTTAGGGCCAGACCACGAGCAGTACTTC
size: .; J: TRBJ1-2; V: TRBV10-3; D: .; CDR3: CAISDSLGENYGYTF; DNA: TGTGCCATCAGTGATTCTCTCGGGGAAAACTATGGCTACACCTTC
size: .; J: TRBJ1-2; V: TRBV7-8; D: TRBD1; CDR3: CASSSTAGTGNYGYTF; DNA: TGTGCCAGCAGCTCAACCGCGGGGACAGGGAACTATGGCTACACCTTC
size: .; J: TRBJ1-5; V: TRBV10-3; D: .; CDR3: CAISERQSNQPQHF; DNA: TGTGCCATCAGTGAACGACAGAGCAATCAGCCCCAGCATTTT
size: .; J: TRBJ1-3; V: TRBV10-3; D: TRBD1; CDR3: CATIGQGLTNTIYF; DNA: TGTGCCACCATTGGACAGGGTTTGACAAACACCATATATTTT
size: .; J: TRBJ1-1; V: TRBV9; D: TRBD1; CDR3: CASSVQGQGATEAFF; DNA: TGTGCCAGCAGCGTACAGGGACAGGGGGCCACTGAAGCTTTCTTT
size: .; J: TRBJ2-1; V: TRBV15; D: TRBD2; CDR3: CATSSTGGREWEQFF; DNA: TGTGCCACCAGCAGTACAGGTGGGCGGGAGTGGGAGCAGTTCTTC
size: .; J: TRBJ2-3; V: TRBV4-1; D: TRBD2; CDR3: CASSQDNELAGVSDTQYF; DNA: TGCGCCAGCAGCCAAGATAACGAACTAGCGGGAGTTTCAGATACGCAGTATTTT
size: .; J: TRBJ1-4; V: TRBV7-2; D: TRBD1; CDR3: CASSLGMTGANEKLFF; DNA: TGTGCCAGCAGCCTGGGTATGACAGGGGCTAATGAAAAACTGTTTTTT
size: once; J: TRBJ2-1; V: TRBV27; D: TRBD2; CDR3: CASSSQREERNEQFF; DNA: TGTGCCAGCAGTTCCCAGCGGGAGGAAAGGAATGAGCAGTTCTTC
size: once; J: TRBJ2-5; V: TRBV15; D: .; CDR3: CATSRKGRETQYF; DNA: TGTGCCACCAGCAGAAAGGGGCGGGAGACCCAGTACTTC
size: .; J: TRBJ2-7; V: TRBV23-1; D: .; CDR3: CASSQSVLWPSSYEQYF; DNA: TGCGCCAGCAGTCAATCTGTATTGTGGCCTTCCTCCTACGAGCAGTACTTC
size: .; J: TRBJ2-7; V: TRBV5-1; D: TRBD1; CDR3: CACGQGNSYEQYF; DNA: TGCGCCTGCGGACAGGGGAACTCCTACGAGCAGTACTTC
size: .; J: TRBJ2-1; V: TRBV7-3; D: TRBD2; CDR3: CASSVTGTIREQFF; DNA: TGTGCCAGCAGCGTGACCGGGACTATCCGTGAGCAGTTCTTC
size: .; J: TRBJ1-5; V: TRBV6-6; D: .; CDR3: CASSPMTSDQPQHF; DNA: TGTGCCAGCAGCCCCATGACATCCGATCAGCCCCAGCATTTT
size: .; J: TRBJ1-5; V: TRBV30; D: TRBD1; CDR3: CAWEPGQGVQPQHF; DNA: TGTGCCTGGGAGCCGGGACAGGGGGTACAGCCCCAGCATTTT
size: .; J: TRBJ2-5; V: TRBV27; D: TRBD1; CDR3: CASSFIVSGQGSGFMETQYF; DNA: TGTGCCAGCAGTTTTATTGTATCGGGACAGGGGTCGGGGTTTATGGAGACCCAGTACTTC
size: once; J: TRBJ2-7; V: TRBV6-6; D: .; CDR3: CASRPGESYEQYF; DNA: TGTGCCAGCCGTCCGGGAGAATCCTACGAGCAGTACTTC
size: .; J: TRBJ1-4; V: TRBV5-1; D: .; CDR3: CASSLDGPEKLFF; DNA: TGCGCCAGCAGCTTGGACGGTCCCGAAAAACTGTTTTTT
size: .; J: TRBJ1-2; V: TRBV5-4; D: .; CDR3: CASRGAPDGYGYTF; DNA: TGTGCCAGCAGGGGGGCCCCGGACGGTTATGGCTACACCTTC
size: once; J: TRBJ2-2; V: TRBV28; D: .; CDR3: CASGLDGTNTGELFF; DNA: TGTGCCAGCGGGCTCGACGGAACGAACACCGGGGAGCTGTTTTTT
size: .; J: TRBJ2-2; V: TRBV11-2; D: TRBD2; CDR3: CASSFSGRNGGELFF; DNA: TGTGCCAGCAGCTTTAGCGGGAGAAATGGCGGGGAGCTGTTTTTT
size: .; J: TRBJ2-7; V: TRBV9; D: .; CDR3: CASSVGDGSSYEQYF; DNA: TGTGCCAGCAGCGTAGGCGACGGGAGCTCCTACGAGCAGTACTTC
size: once; J: TRBJ1-4; V: TRBV10-3; D: TRBD1; CDR3: CAISRDRVGEKLFF; DNA: TGTGCCATCAGTAGGGACAGGGTAGGCGAAAAACTGTTTTTT
size: .; J: TRBJ1-5; V: TRBV28; D: TRBD1; CDR3: CASSFWDRGVRSNQPQHF; DNA: TGTGCCAGCAGTTTTTGGGACAGGGGGGTAAGGAGCAATCAGCCCCAGCATTTT
size: .; J: TRBJ2-7; V: TRBV11-2; D: TRBD2; CDR3: CASKTSGRFHEQYF; DNA: TGTGCCAGTAAAACTAGCGGGAGGTTCCACGAGCAGTACTTC
size: .; J: TRBJ2-4; V: TRBV18; D: .; CDR3: CASSPFFLAKNIQYF; DNA: TGTGCCAGCTCACCGTTTTTCCTAGCCAAAAACATTCAGTACTTC
size: .; J: TRBJ2-1; V: TRBV5-1; D: TRBD2; CDR3: CASSPRGDTYNEQFF; DNA: TGCGCCAGCAGCCCGCGGGGGGATACCTACAATGAGCAGTTCTTC
size: .; J: TRBJ2-3; V: TRBV2; D: TRBD2; CDR3: CASKSGVSTDTQYF; DNA: TGTGCCAGCAAGAGCGGGGTCAGCACAGATACGCAGTATTTT
size: once; J: TRBJ2-7; V: TRBV5-1; D: .; CDR3: CASSSTFYEQYF; DNA: TGCGCCAGCAGCTCCACATTCTACGAGCAGTACTTC